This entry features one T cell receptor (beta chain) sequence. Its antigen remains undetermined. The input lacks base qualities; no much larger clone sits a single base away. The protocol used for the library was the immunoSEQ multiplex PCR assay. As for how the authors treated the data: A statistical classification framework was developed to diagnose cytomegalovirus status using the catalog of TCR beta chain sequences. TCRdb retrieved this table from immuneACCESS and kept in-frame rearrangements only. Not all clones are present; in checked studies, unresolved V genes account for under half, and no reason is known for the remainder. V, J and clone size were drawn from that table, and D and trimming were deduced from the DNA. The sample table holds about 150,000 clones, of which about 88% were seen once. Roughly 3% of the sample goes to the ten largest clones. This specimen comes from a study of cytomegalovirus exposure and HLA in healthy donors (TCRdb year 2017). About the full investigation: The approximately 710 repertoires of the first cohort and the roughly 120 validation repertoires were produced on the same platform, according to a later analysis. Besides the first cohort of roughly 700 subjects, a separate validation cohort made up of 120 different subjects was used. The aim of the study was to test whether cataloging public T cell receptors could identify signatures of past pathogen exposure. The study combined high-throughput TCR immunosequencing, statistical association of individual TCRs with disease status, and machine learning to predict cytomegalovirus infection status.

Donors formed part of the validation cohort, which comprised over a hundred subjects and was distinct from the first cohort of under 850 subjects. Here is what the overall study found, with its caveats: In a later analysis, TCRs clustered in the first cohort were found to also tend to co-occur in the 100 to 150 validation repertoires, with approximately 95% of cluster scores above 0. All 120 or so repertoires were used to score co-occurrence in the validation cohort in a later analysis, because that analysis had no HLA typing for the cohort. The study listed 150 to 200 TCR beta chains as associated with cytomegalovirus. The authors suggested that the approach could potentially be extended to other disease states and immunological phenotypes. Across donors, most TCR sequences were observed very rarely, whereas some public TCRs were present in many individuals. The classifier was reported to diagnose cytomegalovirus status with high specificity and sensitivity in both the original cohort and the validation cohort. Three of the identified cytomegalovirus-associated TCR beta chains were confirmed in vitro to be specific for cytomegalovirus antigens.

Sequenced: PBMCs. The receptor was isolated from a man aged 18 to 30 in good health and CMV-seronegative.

The nucleotide sequence is TGCGCCAGCGGTTCCGGGACTAGCGGGTACAATGAGCAGTTCTTC. This sequence encodes CASGSGTSGYNEQFF. The sequence joins TRBV4-1 to TRBJ2-1, and TRBD2 aligns with 12 junction nucleotides. Germline trimming amounts to 8 bases on V and 4 bases on J, with 6 as the count of junction bases outside the gene matches. As encoded in the germline V gene, CDR1 is MGHRA while CDR2 is YSYEKL. The CDR3 spans 15 residues, from the cysteine through the phenylalanine. The read is trimmed to its CDR3 DNA, 45 bases read in frame from base 1.